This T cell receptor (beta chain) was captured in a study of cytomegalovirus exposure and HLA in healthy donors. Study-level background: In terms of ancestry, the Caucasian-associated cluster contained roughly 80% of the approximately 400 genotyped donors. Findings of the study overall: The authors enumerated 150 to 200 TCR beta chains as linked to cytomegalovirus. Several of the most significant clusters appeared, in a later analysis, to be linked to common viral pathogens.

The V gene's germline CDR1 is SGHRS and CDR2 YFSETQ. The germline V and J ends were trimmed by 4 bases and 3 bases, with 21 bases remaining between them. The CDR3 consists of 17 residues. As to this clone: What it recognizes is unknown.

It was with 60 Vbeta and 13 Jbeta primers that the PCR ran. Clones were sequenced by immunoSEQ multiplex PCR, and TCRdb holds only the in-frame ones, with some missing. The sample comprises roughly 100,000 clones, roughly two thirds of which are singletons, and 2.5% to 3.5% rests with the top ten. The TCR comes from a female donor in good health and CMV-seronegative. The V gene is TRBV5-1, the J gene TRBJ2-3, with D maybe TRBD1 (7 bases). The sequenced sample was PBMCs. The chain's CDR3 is CASSRSTSKQGTDTQYF. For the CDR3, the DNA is TGCGCCAGCAGCAGGTCGACTAGTAAACAGGGGACAGATACGCAGTATTTT.